The clone carrying this T cell receptor beta chain was detected ten times or more. The data stem from a study of HIV-infected patients and healthy controls. TCRdb used MiXCR to reprocess the 5' RACE reads, holding one entry per CDR3 protein. The sample carries roughly 70,000 distinct CDR3 sequences, 16% recorded once. Deletions cut 7 bases from V and 0 bases from J, with 13 bases between. CDR3 length: 15 amino acids. The specimen sequenced was CD4+ T cells from blood. The rearrangement links TRBV12-3 or TRBV12-4 to TRBJ1-3, with D tentatively TRBD1 (6 bases). The TCR originated in a human donor in good health. The CDR3 DNA reads TGTGCCAGCACCCGACAGGAGGTCTCTGGAAACACCATATATTTT. Its protein is CASTRQEVSGNTIYF.